This T cell receptor beta chain appears in the sequencing data of a study of blood T cells in healthy people across ages. Notes on the study in general: Observed TCR beta diversity showed a strong correlation with the percentage of naive T cells as measured by flow cytometry.

The second PCR ran roughly 7 to 12 cycles with a sample-barcoded 5' primer and J-beta primers. TCRdb analysed the 5' RACE reads with MiXCR anew, one entry per CDR3 protein. The data contain 910,000 or so distinct CDR3 sequences, roughly 51% of them singletons. The CDR3 sequence is 14 residues long. Trimming stripped 3 bases from V and 5 bases from J, with 13 bases between. As for this clonotype: Its specificity is not known.

The sequence derives from an older woman in good health. The sequencing sample was made of blood. This chain connects TRBV12-3 or TRBV12-4 to TRBJ2-5, with a tentative D call TRBD2 (7 bases). CDR3 bases: TGTGCCAGCAGTTTTCGGGGGGCAATGGAGACCCAGTACTTC. Residues: CASSFRGAMETQYF.